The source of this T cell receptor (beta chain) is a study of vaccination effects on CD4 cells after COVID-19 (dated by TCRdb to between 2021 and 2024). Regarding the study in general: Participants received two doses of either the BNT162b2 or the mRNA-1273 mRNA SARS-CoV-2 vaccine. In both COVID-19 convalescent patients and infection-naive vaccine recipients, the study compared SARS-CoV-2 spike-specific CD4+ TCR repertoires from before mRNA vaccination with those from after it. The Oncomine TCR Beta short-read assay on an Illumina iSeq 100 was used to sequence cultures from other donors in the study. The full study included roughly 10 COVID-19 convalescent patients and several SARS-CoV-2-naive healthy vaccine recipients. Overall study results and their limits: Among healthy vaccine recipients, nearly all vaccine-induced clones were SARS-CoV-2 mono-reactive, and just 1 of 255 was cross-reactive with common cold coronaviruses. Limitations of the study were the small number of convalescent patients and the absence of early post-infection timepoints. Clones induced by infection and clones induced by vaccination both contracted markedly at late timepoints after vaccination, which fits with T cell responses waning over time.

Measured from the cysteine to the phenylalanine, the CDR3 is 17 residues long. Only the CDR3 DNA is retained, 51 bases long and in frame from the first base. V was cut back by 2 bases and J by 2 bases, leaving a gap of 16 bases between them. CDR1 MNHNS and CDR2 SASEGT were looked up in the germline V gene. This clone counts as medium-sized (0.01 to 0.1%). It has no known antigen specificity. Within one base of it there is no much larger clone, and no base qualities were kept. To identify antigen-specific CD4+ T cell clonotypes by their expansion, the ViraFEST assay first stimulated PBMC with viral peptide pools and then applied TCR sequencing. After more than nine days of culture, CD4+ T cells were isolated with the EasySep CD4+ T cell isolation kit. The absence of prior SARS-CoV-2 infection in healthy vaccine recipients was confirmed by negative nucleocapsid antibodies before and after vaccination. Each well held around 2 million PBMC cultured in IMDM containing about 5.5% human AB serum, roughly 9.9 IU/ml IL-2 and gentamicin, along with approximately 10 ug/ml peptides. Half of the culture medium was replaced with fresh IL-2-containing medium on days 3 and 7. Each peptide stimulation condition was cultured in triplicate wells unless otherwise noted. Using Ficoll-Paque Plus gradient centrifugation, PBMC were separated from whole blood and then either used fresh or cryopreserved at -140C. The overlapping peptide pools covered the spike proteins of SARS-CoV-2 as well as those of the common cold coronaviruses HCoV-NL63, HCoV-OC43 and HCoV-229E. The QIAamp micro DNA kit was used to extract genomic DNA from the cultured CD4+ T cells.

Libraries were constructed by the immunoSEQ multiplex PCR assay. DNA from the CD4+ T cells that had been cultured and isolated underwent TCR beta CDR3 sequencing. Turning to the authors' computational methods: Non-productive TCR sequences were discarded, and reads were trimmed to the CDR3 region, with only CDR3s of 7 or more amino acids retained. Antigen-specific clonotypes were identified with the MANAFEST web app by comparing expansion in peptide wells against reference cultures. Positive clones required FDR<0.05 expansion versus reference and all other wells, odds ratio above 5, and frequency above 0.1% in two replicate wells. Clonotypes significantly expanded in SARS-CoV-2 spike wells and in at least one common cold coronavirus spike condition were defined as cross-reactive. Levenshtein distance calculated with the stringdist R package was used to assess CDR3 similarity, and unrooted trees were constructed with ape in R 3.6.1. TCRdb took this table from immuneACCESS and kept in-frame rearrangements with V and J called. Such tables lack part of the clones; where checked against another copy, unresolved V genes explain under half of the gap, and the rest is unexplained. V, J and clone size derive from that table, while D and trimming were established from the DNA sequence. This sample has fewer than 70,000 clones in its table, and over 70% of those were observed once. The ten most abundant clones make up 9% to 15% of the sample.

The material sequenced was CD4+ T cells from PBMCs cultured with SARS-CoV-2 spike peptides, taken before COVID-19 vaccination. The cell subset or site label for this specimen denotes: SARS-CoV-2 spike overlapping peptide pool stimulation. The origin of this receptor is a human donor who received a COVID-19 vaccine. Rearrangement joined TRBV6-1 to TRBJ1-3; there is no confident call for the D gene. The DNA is TGTGCCAGCAGTGAAAAGGCAGGTTGGTCGGCTGGAAACACCATATATTTT. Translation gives CASSEKAGWSAGNTIYF.